A single sample is the source of the 21 T cell receptor beta chains below, sequenced in a study of cytomegalovirus exposure and HLA in healthy donors. This PCR relied on a set of 60 Vbeta primers and 13 Jbeta primers. Libraries were prepared by immunoSEQ multiplex PCR; TCRdb keeps only in-frame clonotypes and omits some of them. The listing contains some 120,000 clones. The sequencing sample was made of PBMCs. Receptor source: a young man in good health and CMV-seronegative.

V usage is TRBV7-2 and J usage is TRBJ1-6; possibly TRBD1 for D (6 bases). V lost 4 bases, J lost 7 bases, and 17 bases lay in between. This CDR3 contains 16 residues. Germline lookup yields CDR1 SGHTA and CDR2 FQGNSA. CDR3 in amino acids: CASSYSRGFGNSPLHF. The DNA of the CDR3 is TGTGCCAGCAGCTATTCCAGGGGTTTCGGCAATTCACCCCTCCACTTT.

The V and J genes are TRBV2 and TRBJ1-1, with TRBD1 matching over 10 bases. The CDR3 spans 13 residues. The germline gives CDR1 SNHLY, CDR2 FYNNEI. The junction had 6 bases not matched to a gene; V was cut back by 3 bases and J by 11 bases. In nucleotides, the CDR3 is TGTGCCAGCAGTGAGACAGGGGGCATCAAGGCTTTCTTT. The encoded protein is CASSETGGIKAFF.

V gene TRBV28 combines with J gene TRBJ2-7; TRBD1 aligns across 10 bases. With 3 bases clipped from V and 7 bases from J, the junction kept 6 bases outside the gene matches. The germline V gene encodes CDR1 MDHEN and CDR2 SYDVKM. CDR3 length: 14 amino acids. Here the CDR3 reads CASSFGGQGIEQYF. The CDR3 DNA is TGTGCCAGCAGTTTCGGGGGACAGGGGATTGAGCAGTACTTC.

The rearrangement links TRBV5-1 to TRBJ2-6; tentative D call: TRBD1 (6 bases). From germline, CDR1 is SGHRS and CDR2 YFSETQ. The CDR3 consists of 19 residues. Between the trimmed V and J ends, which lost 5 bases and 0 bases, there was a span of 21 bases. The CDR3: CASSDPGAPRGSGANVLTF. CDR3 DNA: TGCGCCAGCAGTGACCCAGGGGCACCCCGCGGCTCTGGGGCCAACGTCCTGACTTTC.

The rearrangement links TRBV7-2 to TRBJ2-7, with 8 positions matching TRBD2. The germline gives CDR1 SGHTA, CDR2 FQGNSA. The CDR3 has 14 amino acids. With V trimmed by 4 bases and J by 5 bases, 7 bases remained unmatched. Written as DNA, the CDR3 is TGTGCCAGCAGCTACCCCCTCGGGAGGGACGAGCAGTACTTC. It is translated as CASSYPLGRDEQYF.

The chain links TRBV11-2 to TRBJ2-1, with D possibly TRBD1 on 5 matching bases. The ends were cut back, 4 bases at V and 6 bases at J, with 19 bases in the middle. Germline V gene sequence: CDR1 SGHAT, CDR2 FQNNGV. The CDR3 extends over 16 amino acids. CDR3 sequence (DNA): TGTGCCAGCAGCTCCAGACAGTCTAGTTTGGGCAATGAGCAGTTCTTC. It specifies CASSSRQSSLGNEQFF.

The chain recombines TRBV2 with TRBJ2-5; possible D gene TRBD1, 6 bases. V shed 7 bases and J shed 1 base, with 16 bases lying between them. The CDR3 totals 15 residues. Per the germline V gene, CDR1 is SNHLY and CDR2 is FYNNEI. In nucleotides, the CDR3 is TGTGCCAGCACGGTCCAGGGGCAGCTCCAAGAGACCCAGTACTTC. Encoded protein: CASTVQGQLQETQYF.

J is TRBJ1-2 and V is TRBV7-9; D is perhaps TRBD1 (6 bases). V lost 4 bases to trimming and J lost 2 bases, with 11 bases between them. Germline V gives CDR1 SEHNR, CDR2 FQNEAQ (reference sequence). This CDR3 is built from 14 residues. CDR3 amino acids: CASSSRDTNYGYTF. Here the CDR3 DNA reads TGTGCCAGCAGCTCCCGGGACACCAACTATGGCTACACCTTC. The full variable domain, its missing parts supplied by reference TRBV7-9 and TRBJ1-2, is DTGVSQNPRHKITKRGQNVTFRCDPISEHNRLYWYRQTLGQGPEFLTYFQNEAQLEKSRLLSDRFSAERPKGSFSTLEIQRTEQGDSAMYLCASSSRDTNYGYTFGSGTRLTVV.

The chain links TRBV18 to TRBJ2-3; 8 bases map to TRBD1. Germline loops: CDR1 KGHSH, CDR2 LQKENI. This CDR3 is 16 amino acids long. J was trimmed by 2 bases and V by 4 bases; bases with no gene match: 8. The CDR3 bases are TGTGCCAGCTCACGTCGACAGGGGCGGACCACAGATACGCAGTATTTT. This encodes CASSRRQGRTTDTQYF.

The chain links TRBV2 to TRBJ2-7; D not resolved. Per germline, CDR1 SNHLY and CDR2 FYNNEI. This CDR3 comprises 14 residues. V lost 4 bases and J lost 0, with 10 bases in between. In DNA form, the CDR3 reads TGTGCCAGCAGTGTAGGCCGGAGCTCCTACGAGCAGTACTTC. This gives the protein CASSVGRSSYEQYF.

This rearrangement joins TRBV7-8 to TRBJ1-1, with 9 positions matching TRBD1. The CDR3 covers 16 residues. The junction had 8 bases not matched to a gene; V was cut back by 5 bases and J by 1 base. CDR1 is SGHVS, CDR2 FQNEAQ, per germline. Written as DNA, the CDR3 is TGTGCCAGCAGCCACGACAGGGGGTATGGGAACACTGAAGCTTTCTTT. Translation gives CASSHDRGYGNTEAFF.

The rearrangement joins TRBV2 to TRBJ1-5; weak D call: TRBD1 (6 bases). The germline CDR1 and CDR2 sequences are SNHLY and FYNNEI. This CDR3 has 16 amino acids. V lost 0 bases to trimming and J lost 3 bases, with 12 bases between them. The CDR3 region is CASSEARTEPNQPQHF. The CDR3 DNA follows: TGTGCCAGCAGTGAAGCCCGGACAGAGCCCAATCAGCCCCAGCATTTT.

This chain uses TRBV7-7 with TRBJ2-5; D gene ambiguous. The V gene's germline CDR1 is SSHAT and CDR2 FNYEAQ (reference sequence). This CDR3 region has 13 residues. The ends were cut back, 2 bases at V and 3 bases at J, with 7 bases in the middle. The CDR3 coding sequence is TGTGCCAGCAGCTTACGACTGGAAGAGACCCAGTACTTC. It encodes CASSLRLEETQYF.

The genes are TRBV5-1 and TRBJ1-3; weak D call: TRBD1 (6 bases). V was cut by 0 bases and J by 1 base, with 11 bases left in between. This CDR3 spans 16 amino acids. Germline loops: CDR1 SGHRS, CDR2 YFSETQ. Here the CDR3 DNA reads TGCGCCAGCAGCTTGGATGGGGGCTATTCTGGAAACACCATATATTTT. Amino acid sequence: CASSLDGGYSGNTIYF.

The gene calls are TRBV6-5 and TRBJ1-6, with 11 nucleotides matching TRBD1. The germline V gene encodes CDR1 MNHEY and CDR2 SVGAGI. Trimming took 5 bases from V and 12 from J; bases not matched to a gene: 3. The CDR3 extends over 13 amino acids. CDR3 sequence reads: CASSQGTGGPLHF. DNA for the CDR3: TGTGCCAGCAGTCAAGGGACAGGGGGACCCCTCCACTTT.

The rearrangement joins TRBV7-8 to TRBJ1-5; TRBD1 matches 7 bases. The CDR3 contains 14 residues. Germline trimming cut 4 bases from V and 2 bases from J; bases unmatched to any gene: 2. Germline lookup yields CDR1 SGHVS and CDR2 FQNEAQ. Written as DNA, the CDR3 is TGTGCCAGCAGCTCAGGGACAGGCAATCAGCCCCAGCATTTT. Residues: CASSSGTGNQPQHF.

The J gene is TRBJ2-5, the V gene TRBV5-1; D is perhaps TRBD2 (5 bases). The CDR3 sequence is 15 residues long. Germline V gene sequence: CDR1 SGHRS, CDR2 YFSETQ. The V end was cut by 0 bases, the J end by 5 bases, with 14 bases between. The CDR3 DNA sequence: TGCGCCAGCAGCTTGGTAGTTAGCGCTAGGGAGACCCAGTACTTC. This gives the protein CASSLVVSARETQYF.

This rearrangement joins TRBV5-1 to TRBJ2-7; TRBD1 matches at 9 bases. The germline V gene encodes CDR1 SGHRS and CDR2 YFSETQ. This CDR3 spans 13 amino acids. The J segment lost 7 bases and the V segment lost 3 bases, leaving 5 bases of the junction unmatched. The CDR3 is CASSSGTGNEQYF. In DNA, the CDR3 is TGCGCCAGCAGCTCCGGGACAGGGAATGAGCAGTACTTC.

The genes are TRBV7-3 and TRBJ2-2; 9 bases line up with TRBD2. V lost 2 bases to trimming and J lost 8 bases; unmatched junction nucleotides: 6. In germline, CDR1 is SGHTA, CDR2 FQGTGA. The CDR3 is made up of 15 amino acids. The CDR3 reads CASSLGLAGTGELFF. The CDR3 DNA reads TGTGCCAGCAGCTTAGGGCTAGCGGGGACTGGGGAGCTGTTTTTT.

The V and J genes are TRBV9 and TRBJ2-2; 8 positions match TRBD2. CDR1 and CDR2 from the germline V gene are SGDLS and YYNGEE. The V gene end was trimmed by 3 bases and the J gene end by 0 bases; junction bases not matched to a gene: 4. The CDR3 is made up of 16 amino acids. The CDR3 spells CASSAQGLANTGELFF. The CDR3 DNA follows: TGTGCCAGCAGCGCGCAGGGACTAGCGAACACCGGGGAGCTGTTTTTT.

V usage is TRBV6-5 and J usage is TRBJ1-2; 9 bases line up with TRBD1. Per germline, CDR1 MNHEY and CDR2 SVGAGI. The CDR3 totals 14 residues. V gave up 5 bases and J gave up 6 bases; unmatched junction bases: 7. The CDR3 spells CASSISGTGNGYTF. In nucleotides, the CDR3 is TGTGCCAGCAGTATTTCCGGGACAGGGAATGGCTACACCTTC.